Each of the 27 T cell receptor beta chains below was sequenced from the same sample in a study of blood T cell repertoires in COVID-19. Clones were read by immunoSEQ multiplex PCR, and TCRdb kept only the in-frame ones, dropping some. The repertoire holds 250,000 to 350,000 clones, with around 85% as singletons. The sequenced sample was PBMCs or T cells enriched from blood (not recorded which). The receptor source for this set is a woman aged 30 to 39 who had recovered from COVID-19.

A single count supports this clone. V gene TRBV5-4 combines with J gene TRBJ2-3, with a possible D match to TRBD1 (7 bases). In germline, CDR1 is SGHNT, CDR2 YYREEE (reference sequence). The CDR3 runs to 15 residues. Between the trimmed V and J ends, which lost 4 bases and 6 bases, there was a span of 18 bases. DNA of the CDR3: TGTGCCAGCAGCCAGGGGGGCAGGGCAGGGGATACGCAGTATTTT. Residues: CASSQGGRAGDTQYF.

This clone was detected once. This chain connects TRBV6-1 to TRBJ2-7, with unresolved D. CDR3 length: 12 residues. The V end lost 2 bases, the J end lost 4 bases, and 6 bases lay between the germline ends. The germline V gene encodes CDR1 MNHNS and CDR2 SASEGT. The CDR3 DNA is TGTGCCAGCAGTGAATCAGAATACGAGCAGTACTTC. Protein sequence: CASSESEYEQYF.

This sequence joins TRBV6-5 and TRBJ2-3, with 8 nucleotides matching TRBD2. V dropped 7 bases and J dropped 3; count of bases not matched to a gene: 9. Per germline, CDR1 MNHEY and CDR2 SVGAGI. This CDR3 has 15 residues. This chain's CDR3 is CASNTGTRMTDTQYF. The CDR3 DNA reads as TGTGCCAGCAATACCGGGACTAGGATGACAGATACGCAGTATTTT.

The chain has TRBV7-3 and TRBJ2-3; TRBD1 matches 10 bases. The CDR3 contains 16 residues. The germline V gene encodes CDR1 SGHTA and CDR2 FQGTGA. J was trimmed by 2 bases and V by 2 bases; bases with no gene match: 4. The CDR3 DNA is TGTGCCAGCAGCTTATTGGGACAGGGGTCCACAGATACGCAGTATTTT. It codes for CASSLLGQGSTDTQYF.

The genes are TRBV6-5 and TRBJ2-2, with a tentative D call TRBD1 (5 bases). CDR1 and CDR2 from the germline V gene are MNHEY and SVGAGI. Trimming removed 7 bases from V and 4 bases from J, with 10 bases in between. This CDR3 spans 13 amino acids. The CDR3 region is CASTPTVTGELFF. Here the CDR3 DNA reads TGTGCCAGCACCCCGACAGTCACCGGGGAGCTGTTTTTT.

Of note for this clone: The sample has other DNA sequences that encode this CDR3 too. The CDR3 loop is CASSFAGGTEAFF. CDR3 nucleotides: TGTGCCAGCAGTTTTGCGGGAGGCACTGAAGCTTTCTTT. This chain joins TRBV28 and TRBJ1-1; no firm D call. Looked up from germline, CDR1 is MDHEN and CDR2 is SYDVKM. Trimming removed 3 bases at V and 4 bases at J, with 9 bases between. CDR3 length equals 13 residues. The full variable domain, its missing parts supplied by reference TRBV28 and TRBJ1-1, is DVKVTQSSRYLVKRTGEKVFLECVQDMDHENMFWYRQDPGLGLRLIYFSYDVKMKEKGDIPEGYSVSREKKERFSLILESASTNQTSMYLCASSFAGGTEAFFGQGTRLTVV.

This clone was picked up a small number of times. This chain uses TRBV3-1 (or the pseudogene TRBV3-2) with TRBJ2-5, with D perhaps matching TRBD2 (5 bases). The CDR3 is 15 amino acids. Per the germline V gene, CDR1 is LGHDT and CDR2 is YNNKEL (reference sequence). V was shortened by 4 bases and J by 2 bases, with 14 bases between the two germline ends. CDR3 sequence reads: CASSPGGWGQETQYF. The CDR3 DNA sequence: TGTGCCAGCAGCCCTGGAGGCTGGGGACAAGAGACCCAGTACTTC.

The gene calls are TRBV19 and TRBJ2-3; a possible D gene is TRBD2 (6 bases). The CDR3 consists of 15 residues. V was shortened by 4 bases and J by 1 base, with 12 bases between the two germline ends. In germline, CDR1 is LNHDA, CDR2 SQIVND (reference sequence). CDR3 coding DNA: TGTGCCAGTAGTAAAGCGGGTCAACGCACAGATACGCAGTATTTT. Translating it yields CASSKAGQRTDTQYF.

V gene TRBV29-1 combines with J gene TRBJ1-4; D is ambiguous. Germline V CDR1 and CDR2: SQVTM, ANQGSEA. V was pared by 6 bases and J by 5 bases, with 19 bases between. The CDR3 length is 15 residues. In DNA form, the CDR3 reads TGCAGCGTCATGGACTTCTCCCTTGCGAATGAAAAACTGTTTTTT. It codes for CSVMDFSLANEKLFF.

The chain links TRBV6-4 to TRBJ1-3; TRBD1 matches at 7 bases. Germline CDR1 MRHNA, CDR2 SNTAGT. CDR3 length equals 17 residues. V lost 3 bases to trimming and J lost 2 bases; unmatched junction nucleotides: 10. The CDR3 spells CASSEPGGTLAGNTIYF. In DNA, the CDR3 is TGTGCCAGCAGTGAGCCAGGGGGGACTCTGGCTGGAAACACCATATATTTT.

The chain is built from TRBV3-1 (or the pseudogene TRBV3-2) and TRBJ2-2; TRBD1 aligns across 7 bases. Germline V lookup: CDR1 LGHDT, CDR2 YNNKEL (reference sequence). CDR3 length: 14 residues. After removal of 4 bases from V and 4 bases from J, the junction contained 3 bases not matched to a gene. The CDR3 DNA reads TGTGCCAGCAGCCCGACAGGGCGCACCGGGGAGCTGTTTTTT. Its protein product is CASSPTGRTGELFF.

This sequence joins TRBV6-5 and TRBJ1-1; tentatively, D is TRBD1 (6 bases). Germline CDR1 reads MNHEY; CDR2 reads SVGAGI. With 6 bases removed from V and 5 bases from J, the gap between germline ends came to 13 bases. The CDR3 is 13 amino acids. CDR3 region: CASRKTGNTEAFF. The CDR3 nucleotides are TGTGCCAGCAGGAAAACAGGGAATACTGAAGCTTTCTTT.

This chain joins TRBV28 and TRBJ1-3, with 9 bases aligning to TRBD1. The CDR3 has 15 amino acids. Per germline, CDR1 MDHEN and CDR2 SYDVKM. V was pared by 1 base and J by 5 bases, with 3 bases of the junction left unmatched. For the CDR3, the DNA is TGTGCCAGCAGTTTATACAGGGGGCTAAGAAACACCATATATTTT. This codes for CASSLYRGLRNTIYF. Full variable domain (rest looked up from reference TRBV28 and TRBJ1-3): DVKVTQSSRYLVKRTGEKVFLECVQDMDHENMFWYRQDPGLGLRLIYFSYDVKMKEKGDIPEGYSVSREKKERFSLILESASTNQTSMYLCASSLYRGLRNTIYFGEGSWLTVV.

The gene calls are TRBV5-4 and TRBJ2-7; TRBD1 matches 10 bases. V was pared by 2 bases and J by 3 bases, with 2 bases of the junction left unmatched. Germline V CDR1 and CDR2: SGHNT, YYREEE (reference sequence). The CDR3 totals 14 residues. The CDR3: CASSLWDRGYEQYF. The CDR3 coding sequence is TGTGCCAGCAGCTTATGGGACAGGGGCTACGAGCAGTACTTC.

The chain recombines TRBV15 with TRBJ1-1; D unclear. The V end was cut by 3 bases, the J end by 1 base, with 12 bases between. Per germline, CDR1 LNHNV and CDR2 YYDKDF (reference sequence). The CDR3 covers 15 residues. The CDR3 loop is CATSSRREGNTEAFF. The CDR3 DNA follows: TGTGCCACCAGCAGCCGGAGAGAAGGGAACACTGAAGCTTTCTTT.

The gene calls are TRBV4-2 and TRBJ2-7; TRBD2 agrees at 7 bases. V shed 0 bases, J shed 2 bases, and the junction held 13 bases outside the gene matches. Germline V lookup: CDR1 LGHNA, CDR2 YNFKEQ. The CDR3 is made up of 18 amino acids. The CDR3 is CASSQDLSSSGTAYEQYF. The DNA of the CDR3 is TGTGCCAGCAGCCAAGATCTCTCATCTAGCGGCACCGCCTACGAGCAGTACTTC.

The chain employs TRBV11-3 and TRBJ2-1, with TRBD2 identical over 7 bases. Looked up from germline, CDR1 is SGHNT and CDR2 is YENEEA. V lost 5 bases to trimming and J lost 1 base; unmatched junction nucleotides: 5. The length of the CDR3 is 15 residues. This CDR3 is CASSLGRSSYNEQFF. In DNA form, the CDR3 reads TGTGCCAGCAGCCTCGGGAGGTCATCCTACAATGAGCAGTTCTTC.

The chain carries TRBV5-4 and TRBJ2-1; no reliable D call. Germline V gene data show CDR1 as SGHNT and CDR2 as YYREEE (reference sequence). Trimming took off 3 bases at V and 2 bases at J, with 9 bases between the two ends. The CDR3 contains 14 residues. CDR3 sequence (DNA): TGTGCCAGCAGCTCCGAACTGGCCTACAATGAGCAGTTCTTC. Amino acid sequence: CASSSELAYNEQFF.

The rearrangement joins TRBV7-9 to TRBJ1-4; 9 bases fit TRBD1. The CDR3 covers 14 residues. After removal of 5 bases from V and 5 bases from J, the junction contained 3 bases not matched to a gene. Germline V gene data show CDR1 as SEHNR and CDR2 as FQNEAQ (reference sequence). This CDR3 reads CASSVDRGNEKLFF. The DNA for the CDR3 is TGTGCCAGCAGCGTCGACAGGGGGAATGAAAAACTGTTTTTT.

DNA for the CDR3: TGTGCCAGCGGCCACTGGACAGGATACAATCAGCCCCAGCATTTT. Its protein is CASGHWTGYNQPQHF. The chain links TRBV2 to TRBJ1-5, with 7 positions matching TRBD1. The V gene end was trimmed by 8 bases and the J gene end by 3 bases; junction bases not matched to a gene: 10. This CDR3 has 15 residues. From germline, CDR1 is SNHLY and CDR2 FYNNEI.

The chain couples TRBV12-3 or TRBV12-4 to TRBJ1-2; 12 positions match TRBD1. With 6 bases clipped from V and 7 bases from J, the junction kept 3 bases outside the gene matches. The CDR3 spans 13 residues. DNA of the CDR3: TGTGCCAGCAGCCGGGACAGGGGGCCTGGCTACACCTTC. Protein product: CASSRDRGPGYTF.

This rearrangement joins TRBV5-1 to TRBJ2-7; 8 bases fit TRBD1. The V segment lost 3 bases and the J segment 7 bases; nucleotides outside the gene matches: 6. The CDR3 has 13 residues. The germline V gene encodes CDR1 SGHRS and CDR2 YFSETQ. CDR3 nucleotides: TGCGCCAGCAGCTCCGGACAGGGTCAAGAGCAGTACTTC. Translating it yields CASSSGQGQEQYF. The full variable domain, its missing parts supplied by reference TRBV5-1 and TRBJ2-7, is KAGVTQTPRYLIKTRGQQVTLSCSPISGHRSVSWYQQTPGQGLQFLFEYFSETQRNKGNFPGRFSGRQFSNSRSEMNVSTLELGDSALYLCASSSGQGQEQYFGPGTRLTVT.

CDR3 loop: CASSFPRGVTGELFF. As DNA, the CDR3 is TGTGCCAGCAGCTTCCCACGGGGTGTCACCGGGGAGCTGTTTTTT. The gene calls are TRBV7-9 and TRBJ2-2, with D perhaps TRBD2 (5 bases). The CDR3 contains 15 residues. CDR1 is SEHNR, CDR2 FQNEAQ, per germline (reference sequence). V was trimmed by 3 bases and J by 4 bases, leaving 12 bases between them.

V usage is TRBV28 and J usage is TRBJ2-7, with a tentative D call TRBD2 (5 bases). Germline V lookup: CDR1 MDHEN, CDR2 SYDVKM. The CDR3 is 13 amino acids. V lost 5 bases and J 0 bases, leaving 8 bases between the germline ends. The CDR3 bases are TGTGCCAGCAGTCCAGGAGGCTCCTACGAGCAGTACTTC. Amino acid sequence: CASSPGGSYEQYF.

The CDR3 region has the DNA TGTGCCAGCAGTTACTCGACAGGCCCCATGAACACTGAAGCTTTCTTT. Its translation: CASSYSTGPMNTEAFF. This chain joins TRBV6-5 and TRBJ1-1, with TRBD1 as a possible D gene (6 bases). Germline V gene data show CDR1 as MNHEY and CDR2 as SVGAGI. With 0 bases removed from V and 0 bases from J, the gap between germline ends came to 11 bases. The CDR3 sequence is 16 residues long.

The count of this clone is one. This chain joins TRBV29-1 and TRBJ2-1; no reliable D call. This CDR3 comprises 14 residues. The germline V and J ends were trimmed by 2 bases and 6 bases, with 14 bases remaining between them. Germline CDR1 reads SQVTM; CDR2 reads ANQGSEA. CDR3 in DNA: TGCAGCGTTGAACCGGTCATATTACGCAATGAGCAGTTCTTC. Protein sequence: CSVEPVILRNEQFF.

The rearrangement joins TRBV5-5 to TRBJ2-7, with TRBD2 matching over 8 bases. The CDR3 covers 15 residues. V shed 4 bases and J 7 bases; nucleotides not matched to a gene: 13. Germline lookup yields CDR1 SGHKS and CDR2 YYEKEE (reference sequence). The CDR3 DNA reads TGTGCCAGCAGCCCGGGTGAGGCGGGGGGACGAGAGCAGTACTTC. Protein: CASSPGEAGGREQYF.